This TCR beta chain was found in a study of T-cell memory formation after mild COVID-19. Looking at the study overall: TCR clusters were mostly confined to one donor each.

As for this clonotype: Its antigen is as yet unknown.

Overall study findings and caveats: The study found contracting CD4+ clones mainly in CM and EM and contracting CD8+ clones in EMRA. Later expanders leaned CD4+, whereas day 15 to 85 contracting clones were balanced CD4/CD8.

The 5'RACE method, run with constant-segment primers, produced TCR alpha and TCR beta cDNA libraries (carrying sample barcodes and UMIs). TCRdb fed the 5' RACE reads into MiXCR, producing one record per CDR3 protein. The sample holds about 270,000 distinct CDR3 sequences, 15% to 20% seen once. Sequencing was carried out using PBMCs or a T cell subset sorted from them (not recorded which). The receptor comes from a man between 18 and 35 years old who had mild COVID-19 (a few samples of this study predate the infection). Cell type and time point are not known.

In DNA form, the CDR3 reads TGTGCCAGCAGATCAGCGGGGGGCCCCGCCAATGAGCAGTTCTTC. Its protein is CASRSAGGPANEQFF. The chain uses TRBV12-3 or TRBV12-4 and TRBJ2-1; 9 nucleotides align to TRBD2. This CDR3 spans 15 amino acids. The V and J ends lost 6 bases and 6 bases, in that order; junction bases with no gene match: 9.